These 21 T cell receptor beta chains originate from one sample sequenced in a study of shared clonotypes between healthy human individuals. Sequencing was performed with immunoSEQ multiplex PCR; in TCRdb, only in-frame clones are kept and a portion is missing. Among approximately 740,000 clones listed, around 72% were seen once. Sequenced input: memory CD4+ T cells sorted from blood. Subset here: CD45RA-negative fraction. The source of these receptors is a woman in her twenties or thirties in good health.

This rearrangement joins TRBV19 to TRBJ1-2; possible D gene TRBD1, 5 bases. Germline V gene lookup returns CDR1 LNHDA and CDR2 SQIVND (reference sequence). The CDR3 runs to 16 residues. Between the trimmed V and J ends, which lost 5 bases and 7 bases, there was a span of 23 bases. The DNA for the CDR3 is TGTGCCAGTAGTCCCCAGGGTACGCCTCGATCATCTGGCTACACCTTC. Translated, it gives CASSPQGTPRSSGYTF.

This sequence joins TRBV6-4 and TRBJ1-2; D perhaps matches TRBD1 (6 bases). Trimming stripped 0 bases from V and 8 bases from J, with 13 bases between. The CDR3 covers 14 residues. Germline CDR1 MRHNA, CDR2 SNTAGT. The DNA of the CDR3 is TGTGCCAGCAGTGACTCACAGGGCTCAAGCGGCTACACCTTC. Protein product: CASSDSQGSSGYTF.

There are a few counts of this clone. The chain employs TRBV6-6 and TRBJ2-3, with D perhaps TRBD1 or TRBD2 (5 bases each). The V and J ends lost 8 bases and 2 bases respectively, with 11 bases between them. Germline CDR1 is MNHNY and CDR2 is SVGAGI (reference sequence). The CDR3 has 13 residues. This CDR3 is CASEGTFTDTQYF. DNA of the CDR3: TGTGCCAGCGAAGGGACCTTCACAGATACGCAGTATTTT.

The chain carries TRBV11-2 and TRBJ2-7; D might be TRBD1 or TRBD2, each matching 5 bases. There are 16 residues in the CDR3. Trimming stripped 5 bases from V and 2 bases from J, with 19 bases between. CDR1 is SGHAT, CDR2 FQNNGV, per germline. The CDR3 DNA reads TGTGCCAGCAGCCTTAAAGCTGGGACGCTACCCTACGAGCAGTACTTC. This encodes CASSLKAGTLPYEQYF.

The chain combines TRBV27 with TRBJ2-7; 7 positions match TRBD2. Germline V gene sequence: CDR1 MNHEY, CDR2 SMNVEV (reference sequence). CDR3 length equals 14 residues. Trimming removed 3 bases from V and 4 bases from J; junction bases left unmatched: 6. The CDR3 sequence is CASSLGRERYEQYF. The CDR3 nucleotides are TGTGCCAGCAGTTTGGGGCGGGAGCGGTACGAGCAGTACTTC.

This chain connects TRBV7-7 to TRBJ2-7; 7 nucleotides align to TRBD1. There are 16 residues in the CDR3. The trim removed 1 base at V and 0 bases at J, leaving 6 bases unmatched. Germline V gene lookup returns CDR1 SSHAT and CDR2 FNYEAQ (reference sequence). The CDR3 here is CASSLGTGTDSYEQYF. Here the CDR3 DNA reads TGTGCCAGCAGCTTAGGGACCGGGACAGACTCCTACGAGCAGTACTTC.

This CDR3 reads CASSVDSSNYGYTF. The CDR3 DNA reads TGTGCCAGCAGCGTGGACAGTTCTAACTATGGCTACACCTTC. The genes are TRBV9 and TRBJ1-2; D may be TRBD1 (6 bases). Trimming pared 2 bases from V and 0 bases from J, leaving 8 bases between. The V gene's germline CDR1 is SGDLS and CDR2 YYNGEE. The CDR3 has 14 residues. Using reference TRBV9 and TRBJ1-2 for the parts outside the CDR3, the full variable domain is DSGVTQTPKHLITATGQRVTLRCSPRSGDLSVYWYQQSLDQGLQFLIQYYNGEERAKGNILERFSAQQFPDLHSELNLSSLELGDSALYFCASSVDSSNYGYTFGSGTRLTVV.

The chain links TRBV6-1 to TRBJ2-5; 14 bases match TRBD2. The V gene end was trimmed by 11 bases and the J gene end by 5 bases; junction bases not matched to a gene: 10. Germline CDR1 is MNHNS and CDR2 is SASEGT. The CDR3 has 15 amino acids. The CDR3 DNA reads TGTGCCGGGCGACTAGCGGGAGGGTCCGGGGAGACCCAGTACTTC. Amino acid sequence: CAGRLAGGSGETQYF.

In this sample, this clone turned up a few times. The genes are TRBV6-5 and TRBJ2-7; 10 positions match TRBD2. The trim removed 0 bases at V and 4 bases at J, leaving 6 bases unmatched. The CDR3 is made up of 16 amino acids. The germline gives CDR1 MNHEY, CDR2 SVGAGI. The CDR3 DNA reads TGTGCCAGCAGTTACTCGAAAGCGGGAGGGTGGTACGAGCAGTACTTC. Amino acid sequence: CASSYSKAGGWYEQYF.

This clone is a singleton in its sample. This chain connects TRBV11-2 to TRBJ2-2, with D tentatively TRBD1 (5 bases). V lost 0 bases to trimming and J lost 7 bases, with 12 bases between them. CDR3 length equals 15 residues. Per germline, CDR1 SGHAT and CDR2 FQNNGV. This CDR3 is CASSLDRQRGGELFF. The DNA of the CDR3 is TGTGCCAGCAGCTTAGATAGACAGCGCGGCGGGGAGCTGTTTTTT.

In DNA, the CDR3 is TGTGCCAGCCAGAAAGCCTACGAGCAGTACTTC. Encoded protein: CASQKAYEQYF. The J gene is TRBJ2-7, the V gene TRBV7-2; D is unclear. Trimming removed 8 bases from V and 2 bases from J, with 7 bases in between. Germline V gene data show CDR1 as SGHTA and CDR2 as FQGNSA. This CDR3 has 11 amino acids.

The V call is TRBV28, the J call TRBJ1-4; the D is unclear. The CDR3 runs to 16 residues. Looked up from germline, CDR1 is MDHEN and CDR2 is SYDVKM. Trimming pared 2 bases from V and 5 bases from J, leaving 15 bases between. In nucleotides, the CDR3 is TGTGCCAGCAGTTTAGGGATGGGGATTCAGAATGAAAAACTGTTTTTT. Translation: CASSLGMGIQNEKLFF. The full variable domain, completed using reference TRBV28 and TRBJ1-4, is DVKVTQSSRYLVKRTGEKVFLECVQDMDHENMFWYRQDPGLGLRLIYFSYDVKMKEKGDIPEGYSVSREKKERFSLILESASTNQTSMYLCASSLGMGIQNEKLFFGSGTQLSVL.

In this sample, this clone turned up once. The chain joins TRBV5-1 to TRBJ2-1, with 11 positions matching TRBD2. With 6 bases clipped from V and 6 bases from J, the junction kept 5 bases outside the gene matches. CDR1 and CDR2 from the germline V gene are SGHRS and YFSETQ. The CDR3 is made up of 14 amino acids. The CDR3 sequence: CASTELAGVNEQFF. The CDR3 DNA reads TGCGCCAGCACCGAACTAGCGGGAGTCAATGAGCAGTTCTTC.

The chain employs TRBV7-2 and TRBJ1-1, with D possibly TRBD1 on 6 matching bases. With 1 base removed from V and 10 bases from J, the gap between germline ends came to 13 bases. CDR3 length: 13 residues. Germline-derived CDR1 and CDR2 are SGHTA and FQGNSA. CDR3 DNA sequence: TGTGCCAGCAGCTTAGGGGGGGCAAATGTAGCTTTCTTT. Residues: CASSLGGANVAFF.

This chain joins TRBV5-1 and TRBJ2-1; a weak D match, TRBD2 (6 bases). Per the germline V gene, CDR1 is SGHRS and CDR2 is YFSETQ. CDR3 length: 14 amino acids. The V end lost 2 bases, the J end lost 12 bases, and 18 bases lay between the germline ends. In DNA form, the CDR3 reads TGCGCCAGCAGCTTCGAAACTAGCAGGACTTGGCAGTTCTTC. Translation: CASSFETSRTWQFF.

This clone has only a few counts. The chain uses TRBV7-2 and TRBJ2-1; 10 bases map to TRBD2. The CDR3 consists of 18 residues. Germline CDR1 SGHTA, CDR2 FQGNSA. The junction had 8 bases not matched to a gene; V was cut back by 3 bases and J by 0 bases. CDR3 nucleotides: TGTGCCAGCAGCTTTAGGAGCGGGAGGGGAATCTCCTACAATGAGCAGTTCTTC. This encodes CASSFRSGRGISYNEQFF.

There are a few counts of this clone. The J gene is TRBJ1-4, the V gene TRBV10-3; a weak D match, TRBD1 (5 bases). The CDR3 runs 15 residues. V lost 8 bases and J lost 8, with 21 bases in between. CDR1 and CDR2 (germline): ENHRY, SYGVKD. The CDR3 protein is CAISGGLEGTEKLFF. The CDR3 coding sequence is TGTGCCATCTCCGGAGGCCTAGAGGGGACCGAAAAACTGTTTTTT.

This clone was detected only a few times. The chain links TRBV5-4 to TRBJ2-3; D unclear. Germline V gene sequence: CDR1 SGHNT, CDR2 YYREEE (reference sequence). The CDR3 has 15 residues. V was clipped by 0 bases and J by 0 bases, with 8 bases between them. CDR3 residues: CASSLGPQSTDTQYF. The CDR3 nucleotides are TGTGCCAGCAGCTTGGGGCCCCAAAGCACAGATACGCAGTATTTT.

This chain joins TRBV4-1 and TRBJ2-7, with D possibly TRBD1 on 5 matching bases. Germline V lookup: CDR1 MGHRA, CDR2 YSYEKL. This CDR3 contains 16 residues. Trimming shortened V by 3 bases and J by 3 bases, and 18 bases separated the two germline ends. Here the CDR3 reads CASSHPAGQRNYEQYF. In DNA form, the CDR3 reads TGCGCCAGCAGCCACCCAGCTGGACAAAGAAACTACGAGCAGTACTTC.

The chain uses TRBV2 and TRBJ2-7; TRBD2 matches at 7 bases. CDR3 length equals 15 residues. Germline V gives CDR1 SNHLY, CDR2 FYNNEI. Germline trimming cut 2 bases from V and 6 bases from J; bases unmatched to any gene: 10. The CDR3 DNA is TGTGCCAGCAGTGAACGGGGCGGGAGACGGGGCGAGCAGTACTTC. Its translation is CASSERGGRRGEQYF.

Concerning this clone itself: Within the sample, other DNA sequences also encode this same CDR3. V and J are TRBV18 and TRBJ1-4; the D is unclear. This CDR3 has 15 amino acids. Germline V gene data show CDR1 as KGHSH and CDR2 as LQKENI. Trimming left V 6 bases short and J 0 bases short, with 11 bases between. The CDR3 DNA follows: TGTGCCAGCTCCCGAGGCGGGGCAACTAATGAAAAACTGTTTTTT. Translation gives CASSRGGATNEKLFF.